The sequence of this T cell receptor (beta chain) was determined in a study of naive and memory T cell subsets. The germline V gene has CDR1 SQVTM and CDR2 ANQGSEA. The CDR3 loop spans 14 amino acids. The junction had 8 bases not matched to a gene; V was cut back by 3 bases and J by 4 bases. Both TRBC1 and TRBC2 were covered by a beta constant-region primer of two equimolar oligonucleotides. Each CDR3 protein is one row after TCRdb ran MiXCR on the UMI-ligation and nested PCR reads. This sample has approximately 140,000 distinct CDR3 sequences, with more than 15% found just once. This chain connects TRBV29-1 to TRBJ1-1; 7 nucleotides agree with TRBD1. The sequencing input was naive CD4+ T cells from blood. The sequence derives from a human donor in good health. CDR3 DNA sequence: TGCAGCGTTGAGAGAGGGACAGTCCCCACTGAAGCTTTCTTT. It translates to CSVERGTVPTEAFF.